This T cell receptor (beta chain) is drawn from a study of blood T cells in healthy people across ages. Alongside a J-beta primer mix, a sample-barcoded 5' primer served in a second PCR lasting about 7 to 11 cycles. TCRdb called the 5' RACE reads again in MiXCR, with one record for every CDR3 protein. The data contain 920,000 or so distinct CDR3 sequences, 40% to 45% of them singletons. In germline, CDR1 is SQVTM, CDR2 ANQGSEA. V was clipped by 1 base and J by 4 bases, with 17 bases between them. The CDR3 is 16 amino acids. A word on this clonotype: Its antigen remains unidentified.

General study points: The donors' CMV status was not determined, possibly confounding changes in expanded clonotypes.

This TCR came from a woman aged 55-75 years in good health. The rearrangement joins TRBV29-1 to TRBJ2-1, with D maybe TRBD1 (6 bases). The source material was blood. CDR3 coding DNA: TGCAGCGTTGAAGGTAGGCAGGGACACCTATACAATGAGCAGTTCTTC. This codes for CSVEGRQGHLYNEQFF.